This TCR beta chain was retrieved from a study of radiation and T cells in renal cell carcinoma. Study-wide context: Nephrectomy followed 15 Gy stereotactic body radiation by 4 weeks.

Some clones are missing from TCRdb's copy, which holds only in-frame ones; the method was immunoSEQ multiplex PCR. Among about 130,000 clones listed, around 85% were seen once. The CDR3 extends over 13 amino acids. Germline V gene data show CDR1 as SQVTM and CDR2 as ANQGSEA. Indicated time point: blood 2 weeks post-SBRT. The treatment was: 15 Gy SBRT to primary tumor, nephrectomy 4 weeks later. Serial blood draws occurred at baseline and 2 and 4 weeks post-SBRT. Clear cell pathology was present in this patient's renal cell carcinoma. The sample here was blood, taken from a patient whose treatment included radiotherapy and nephrectomy. The sequence was obtained from a man aged 50-60 years with renal cell carcinoma. V usage is TRBV29-1 and J usage is TRBJ2-5; no definite D call. The last part of the DNA fits TRBJ2-7 better; the J call may be wrong. The CDR3 here is CSVGEWTSYEQYF. The CDR3 DNA reads TGCAGCGTTGGCGAGTGGACCTCCTACGAGCAGTACTTC.